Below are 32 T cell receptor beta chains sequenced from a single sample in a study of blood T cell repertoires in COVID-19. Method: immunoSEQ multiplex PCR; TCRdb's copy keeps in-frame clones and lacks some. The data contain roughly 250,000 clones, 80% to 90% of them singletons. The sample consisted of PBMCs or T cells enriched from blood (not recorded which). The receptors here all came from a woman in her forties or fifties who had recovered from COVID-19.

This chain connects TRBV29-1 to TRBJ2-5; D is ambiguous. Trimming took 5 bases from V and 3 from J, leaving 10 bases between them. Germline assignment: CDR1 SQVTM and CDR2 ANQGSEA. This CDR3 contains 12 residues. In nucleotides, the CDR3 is TGCAGCGTTCTTTTCAGGAAAGAGACCCAGTACTTC. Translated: CSVLFRKETQYF.

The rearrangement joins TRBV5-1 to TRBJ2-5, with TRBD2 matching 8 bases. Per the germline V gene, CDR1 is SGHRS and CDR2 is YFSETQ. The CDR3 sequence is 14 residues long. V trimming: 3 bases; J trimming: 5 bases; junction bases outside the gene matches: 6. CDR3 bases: TGCGCCAGCAGCTCCCGGACTAGCACGGAGACCCAGTACTTC. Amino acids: CASSSRTSTETQYF.

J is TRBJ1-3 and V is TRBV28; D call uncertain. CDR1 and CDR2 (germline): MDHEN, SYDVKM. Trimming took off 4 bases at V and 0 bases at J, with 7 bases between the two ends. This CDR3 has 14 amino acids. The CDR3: CASSSTISGNTIYF. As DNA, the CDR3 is TGTGCCAGCAGTTCCACAATCTCTGGAAACACCATATATTTT.

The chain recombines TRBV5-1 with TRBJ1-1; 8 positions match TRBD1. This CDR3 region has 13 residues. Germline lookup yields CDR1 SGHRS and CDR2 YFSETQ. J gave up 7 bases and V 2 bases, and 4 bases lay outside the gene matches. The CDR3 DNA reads TGCGCCAGCAGCTTAGGACAGGGTGATGAAGCTTTCTTT. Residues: CASSLGQGDEAFF.

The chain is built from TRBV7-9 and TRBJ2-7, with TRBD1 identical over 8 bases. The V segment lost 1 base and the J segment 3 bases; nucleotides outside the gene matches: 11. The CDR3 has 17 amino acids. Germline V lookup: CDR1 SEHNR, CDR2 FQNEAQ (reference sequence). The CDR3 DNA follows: TGTGCCAGCAGCTTAGTTTCCGGGACAGGTTATCACTACGAGCAGTACTTC. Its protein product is CASSLVSGTGYHYEQYF.

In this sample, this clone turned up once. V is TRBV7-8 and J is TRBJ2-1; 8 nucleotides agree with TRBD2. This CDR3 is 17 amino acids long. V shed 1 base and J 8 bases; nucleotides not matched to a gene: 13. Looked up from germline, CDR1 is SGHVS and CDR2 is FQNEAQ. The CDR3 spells CASSLGPGRARNHEQFF. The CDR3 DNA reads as TGTGCCAGCAGCTTAGGCCCCGGGAGGGCCAGGAATCATGAGCAGTTCTTC.

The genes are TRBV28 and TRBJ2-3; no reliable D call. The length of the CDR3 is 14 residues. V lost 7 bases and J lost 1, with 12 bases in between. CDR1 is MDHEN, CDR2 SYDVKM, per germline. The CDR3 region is CASTSTGGTDTQYF. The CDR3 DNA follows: TGTGCCAGCACCAGCACGGGTGGCACAGATACGCAGTATTTT.

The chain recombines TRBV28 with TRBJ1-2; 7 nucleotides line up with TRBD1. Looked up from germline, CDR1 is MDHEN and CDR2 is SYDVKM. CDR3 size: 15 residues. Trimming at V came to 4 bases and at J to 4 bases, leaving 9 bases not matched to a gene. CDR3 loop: CASSSGTALPYGYTF. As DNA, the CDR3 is TGTGCCAGCAGTTCAGGGACAGCCTTACCCTATGGCTACACCTTC.

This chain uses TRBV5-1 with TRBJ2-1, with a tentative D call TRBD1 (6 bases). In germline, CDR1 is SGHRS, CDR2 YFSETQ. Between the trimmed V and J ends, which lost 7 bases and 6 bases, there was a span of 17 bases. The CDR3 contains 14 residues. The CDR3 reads CASGGGPEVNEQFF. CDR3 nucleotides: TGCGCCAGCGGGGGCGGCCCAGAGGTCAATGAGCAGTTCTTC.

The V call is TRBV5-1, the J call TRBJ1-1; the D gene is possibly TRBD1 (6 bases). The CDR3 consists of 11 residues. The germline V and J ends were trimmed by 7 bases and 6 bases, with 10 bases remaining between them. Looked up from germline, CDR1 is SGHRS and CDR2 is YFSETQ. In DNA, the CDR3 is TGCGCCAGCCGAGGGGGACCTGAAGCTTTCTTT. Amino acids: CASRGGPEAFF.

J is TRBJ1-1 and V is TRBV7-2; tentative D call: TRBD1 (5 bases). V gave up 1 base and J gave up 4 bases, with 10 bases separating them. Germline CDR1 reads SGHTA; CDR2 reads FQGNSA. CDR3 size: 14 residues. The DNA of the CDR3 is TGTGCCAGCAGCTTAGACAGGTGGACCACTGAAGCTTTCTTT. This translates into CASSLDRWTTEAFF.

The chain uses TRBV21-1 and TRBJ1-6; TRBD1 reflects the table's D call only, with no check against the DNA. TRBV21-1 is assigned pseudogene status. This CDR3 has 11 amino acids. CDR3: CASIHRGPLHF. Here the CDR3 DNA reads TGTGCCAGCATCCACAGGGGACCCCTCCACTTT.

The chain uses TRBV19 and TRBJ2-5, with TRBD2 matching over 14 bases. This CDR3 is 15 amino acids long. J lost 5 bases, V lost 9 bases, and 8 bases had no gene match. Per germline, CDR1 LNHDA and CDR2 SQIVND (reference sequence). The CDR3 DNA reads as TGTGCCAGCCGGACTAGCGGGAGGTTTGGGGAGACCCAGTACTTC. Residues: CASRTSGRFGETQYF.

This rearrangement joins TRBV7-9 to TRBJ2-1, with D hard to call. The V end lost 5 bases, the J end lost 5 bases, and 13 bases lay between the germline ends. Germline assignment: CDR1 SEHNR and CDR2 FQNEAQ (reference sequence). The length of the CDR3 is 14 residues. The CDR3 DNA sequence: TGTGCCAGCAGCCCCAGATATCAAAACAATGAGCAGTTCTTC. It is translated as CASSPRYQNNEQFF.

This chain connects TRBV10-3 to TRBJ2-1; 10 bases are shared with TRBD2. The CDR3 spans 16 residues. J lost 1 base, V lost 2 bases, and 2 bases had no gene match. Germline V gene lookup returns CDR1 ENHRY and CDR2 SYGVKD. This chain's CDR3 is CAISEPSGSSYNEQFF. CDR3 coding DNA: TGTGCCATCAGTGAGCCTAGCGGGAGTTCCTACAATGAGCAGTTCTTC.

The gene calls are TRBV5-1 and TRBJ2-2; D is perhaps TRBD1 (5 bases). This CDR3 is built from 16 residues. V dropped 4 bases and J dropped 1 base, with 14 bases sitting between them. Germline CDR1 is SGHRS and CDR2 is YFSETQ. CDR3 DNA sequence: TGCGCCAGCAGCCCATTGACAGTCGGGAACACCGGGGAGCTGTTTTTT. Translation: CASSPLTVGNTGELFF. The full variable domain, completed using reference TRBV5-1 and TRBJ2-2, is KAGVTQTPRYLIKTRGQQVTLSCSPISGHRSVSWYQQTPGQGLQFLFEYFSETQRNKGNFPGRFSGRQFSNSRSEMNVSTLELGDSALYLCASSPLTVGNTGELFFGEGSRLTVL.

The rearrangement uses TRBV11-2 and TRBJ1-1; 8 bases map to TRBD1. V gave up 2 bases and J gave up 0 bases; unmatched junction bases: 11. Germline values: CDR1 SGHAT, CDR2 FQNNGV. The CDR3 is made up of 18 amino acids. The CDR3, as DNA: TGTGCCAGCAGCTTATTGGGCAGGGGGCTTCCCATGAACACTGAAGCTTTCTTT. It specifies CASSLLGRGLPMNTEAFF.

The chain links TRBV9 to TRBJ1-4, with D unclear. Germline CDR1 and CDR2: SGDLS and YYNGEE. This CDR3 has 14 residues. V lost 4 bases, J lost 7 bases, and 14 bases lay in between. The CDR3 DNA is TGTGCCAGCAGCCTGGGAGGAATCGCTGAAAAACTGTTTTTT. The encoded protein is CASSLGGIAEKLFF. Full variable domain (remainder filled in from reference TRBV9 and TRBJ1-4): DSGVTQTPKHLITATGQRVTLRCSPRSGDLSVYWYQQSLDQGLQFLIQYYNGEERAKGNILERFSAQQFPDLHSELNLSSLELGDSALYFCASSLGGIAEKLFFGSGTQLSVL.

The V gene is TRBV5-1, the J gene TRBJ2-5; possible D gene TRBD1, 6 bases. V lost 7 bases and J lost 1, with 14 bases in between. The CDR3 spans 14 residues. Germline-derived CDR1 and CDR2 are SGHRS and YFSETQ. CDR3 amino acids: CASGKTGPQETQYF. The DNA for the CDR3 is TGCGCCAGCGGAAAGACAGGTCCCCAAGAGACCCAGTACTTC.

The CDR3 is CASREGTGSSYEQYF. In DNA, the CDR3 is TGTGCCAGTAGAGAGGGGACAGGGAGCTCCTACGAGCAGTACTTC. V usage is TRBV19 and J usage is TRBJ2-7; 9 bases match TRBD1. Per germline, CDR1 LNHDA and CDR2 SQIVND (reference sequence). Unmatched junction bases numbered 6, after V lost 6 bases and J lost 0 bases. This CDR3 region has 15 residues.

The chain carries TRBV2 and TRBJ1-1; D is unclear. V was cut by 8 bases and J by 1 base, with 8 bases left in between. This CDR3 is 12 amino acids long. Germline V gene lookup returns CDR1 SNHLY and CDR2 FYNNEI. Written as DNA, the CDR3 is TGTGCCAGCTTGGGCACGAACACTGAAGCTTTCTTT. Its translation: CASLGTNTEAFF. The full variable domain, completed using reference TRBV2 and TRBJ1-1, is EPEVTQTPSHQVTQMGQEVILRCVPISNHLYFYWYRQILGQKVEFLVSFYNNEISEKSEIFDDQFSVERPDGSNFTLKIRSTKLEDSAMYFCASLGTNTEAFFGQGTRLTVV.

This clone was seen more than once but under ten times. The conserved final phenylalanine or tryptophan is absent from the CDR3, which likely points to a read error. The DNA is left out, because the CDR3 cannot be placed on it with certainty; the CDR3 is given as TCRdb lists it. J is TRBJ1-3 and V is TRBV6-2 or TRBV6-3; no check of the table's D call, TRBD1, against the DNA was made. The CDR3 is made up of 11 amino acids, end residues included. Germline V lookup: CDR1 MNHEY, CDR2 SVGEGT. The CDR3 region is CASSPGTGLFL.

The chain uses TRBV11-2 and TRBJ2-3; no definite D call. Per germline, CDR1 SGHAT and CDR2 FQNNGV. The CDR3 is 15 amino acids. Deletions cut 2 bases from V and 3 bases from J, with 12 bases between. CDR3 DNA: TGTGCCAGCAGCTTAACCGCTAGTTATACAGATACGCAGTATTTT. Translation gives CASSLTASYTDTQYF.

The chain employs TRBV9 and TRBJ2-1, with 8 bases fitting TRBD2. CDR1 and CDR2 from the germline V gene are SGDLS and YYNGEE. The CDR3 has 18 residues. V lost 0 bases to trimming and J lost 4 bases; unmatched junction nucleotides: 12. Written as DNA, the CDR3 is TGTGCCAGCAGCGTAGAAAAGAGCGGGAGTAGGTCTTACAATGAGCAGTTCTTC. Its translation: CASSVEKSGSRSYNEQFF.

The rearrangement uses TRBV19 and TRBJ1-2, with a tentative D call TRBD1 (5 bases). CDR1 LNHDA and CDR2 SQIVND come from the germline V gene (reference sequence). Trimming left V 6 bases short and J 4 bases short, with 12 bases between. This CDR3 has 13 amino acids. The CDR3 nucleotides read TGTGCCAGTAGGGGGCCTCTTACCTATGGCTACACCTTC. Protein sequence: CASRGPLTYGYTF.

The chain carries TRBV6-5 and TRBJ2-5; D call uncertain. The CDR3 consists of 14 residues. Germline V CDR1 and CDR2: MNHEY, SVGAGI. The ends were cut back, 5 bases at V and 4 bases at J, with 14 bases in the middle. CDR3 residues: CASSPYVGGETQYF. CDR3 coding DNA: TGTGCCAGCAGTCCCTACGTCGGTGGAGAGACCCAGTACTTC.

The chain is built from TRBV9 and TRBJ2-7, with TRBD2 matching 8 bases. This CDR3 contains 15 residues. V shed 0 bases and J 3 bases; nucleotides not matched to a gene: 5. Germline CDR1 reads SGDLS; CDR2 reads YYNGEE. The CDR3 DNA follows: TGTGCCAGCAGCGTAGCGGTAGCGGGGATCTACGAGCAGTACTTC. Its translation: CASSVAVAGIYEQYF.

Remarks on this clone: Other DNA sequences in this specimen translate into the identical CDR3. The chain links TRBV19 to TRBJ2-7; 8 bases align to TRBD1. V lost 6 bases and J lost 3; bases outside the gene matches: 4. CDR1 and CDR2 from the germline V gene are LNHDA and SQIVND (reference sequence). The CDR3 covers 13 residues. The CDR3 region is CASSLGQGYEQYF. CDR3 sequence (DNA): TGTGCCAGTAGCTTAGGACAGGGCTACGAGCAGTACTTC.

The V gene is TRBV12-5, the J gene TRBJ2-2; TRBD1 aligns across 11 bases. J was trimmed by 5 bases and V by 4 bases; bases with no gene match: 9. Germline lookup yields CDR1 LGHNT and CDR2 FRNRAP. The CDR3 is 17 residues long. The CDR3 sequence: CASGSSRTGGWTGELFF. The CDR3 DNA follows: TGTGCTAGTGGTTCATCGCGGACAGGGGGCTGGACCGGGGAGCTGTTTTTT.

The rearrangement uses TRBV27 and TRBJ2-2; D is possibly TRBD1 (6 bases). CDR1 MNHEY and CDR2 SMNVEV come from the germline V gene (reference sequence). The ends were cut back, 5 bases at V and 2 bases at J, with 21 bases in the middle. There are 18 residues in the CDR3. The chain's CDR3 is CASSPRGPMTLNTGELFF. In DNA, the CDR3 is TGTGCCAGCAGTCCCAGGGGACCTATGACCCTAAACACCGGGGAGCTGTTTTTT.

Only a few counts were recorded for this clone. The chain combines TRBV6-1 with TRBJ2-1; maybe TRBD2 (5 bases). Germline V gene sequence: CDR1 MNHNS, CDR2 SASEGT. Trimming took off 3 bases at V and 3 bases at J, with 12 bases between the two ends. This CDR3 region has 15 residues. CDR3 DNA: TGTGCCAGCAGTGATCTAGCCCTAAACTACAATGAGCAGTTCTTC. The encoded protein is CASSDLALNYNEQFF.

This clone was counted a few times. The CDR3 reads CASTQTGTNSYEQYF. The CDR3 region has the DNA TGTGCCAGCACTCAAACCGGGACAAACTCCTACGAGCAGTACTTC. The V and J genes are TRBV5-4 and TRBJ2-7; D perhaps matches TRBD1 (6 bases). Germline V gene lookup returns CDR1 SGHNT and CDR2 YYREEE (reference sequence). The V end lost 6 bases, the J end lost 0 bases, and 16 bases lay between the germline ends. The CDR3 spans 15 residues. The full variable domain, its missing parts supplied by reference TRBV5-4 and TRBJ2-7, is ETGVTQSPTHLIKTRGQQVTLRCSSQSGHNTVSWYQQALGQGPQFIFQYYREEENGRGNFPPRFSGLQFPNYSSELNVNALELDDSALYLCASTQTGTNSYEQYFGPGTRLTVT.